The sequence of this TCR beta chain was determined in a study of CD8+ T cells in alopecia areata. Regarding the study as a whole: Normal scalp showed lower clonality than lesional scalp, especially alopecia totalis/universalis. Patients shared TCRs less clearly than mice did, possibly for HLA-related reasons.

Sequencing templates came from extracted RNA that was reverse transcribed into cDNA. Sequenced by immunoSEQ multiplex PCR; TCRdb stores in-frame clones only, minus some. Counted here are approximately 150,000 clones, 55% to 65% occurring once; the ten biggest clones make up about 4.9%. With respect to this clone: As yet, its antigen is unknown.

CDR1 is SGHAT and CDR2 is FQNNGV in the germline V gene. Trimming cost V 6 bases and J 4 bases; bases outside gene matches: 10. This CDR3 spans 16 amino acids. Cell sorting was applied to PBMCs, and CD4+ and CD8+ T cells were collected. The chain couples TRBV11-2 to TRBJ1-3; TRBD1 matches 9 bases. This TCR derives from a human donor in good health. The sequenced material came from CD4+ T cells sorted from blood. The CDR3 DNA reads as TGTGCCAGCAGAACAATCCGGGACAGGGAGGGAAACACCATATATTTT. Translation gives CASRTIRDREGNTIYF. Supplemented by reference TRBV11-2 and TRBJ1-3, the full variable domain reads EAGVAQSPRYKIIEKRQSVAFWCNPISGHATLYWYQQILGQGPKLLIQFQNNGVVDDSQLPKDRFSAERLKGVDSTLKIQPAKLEDSAVYLCASRTIRDREGNTIYFGEGSWLTVV.